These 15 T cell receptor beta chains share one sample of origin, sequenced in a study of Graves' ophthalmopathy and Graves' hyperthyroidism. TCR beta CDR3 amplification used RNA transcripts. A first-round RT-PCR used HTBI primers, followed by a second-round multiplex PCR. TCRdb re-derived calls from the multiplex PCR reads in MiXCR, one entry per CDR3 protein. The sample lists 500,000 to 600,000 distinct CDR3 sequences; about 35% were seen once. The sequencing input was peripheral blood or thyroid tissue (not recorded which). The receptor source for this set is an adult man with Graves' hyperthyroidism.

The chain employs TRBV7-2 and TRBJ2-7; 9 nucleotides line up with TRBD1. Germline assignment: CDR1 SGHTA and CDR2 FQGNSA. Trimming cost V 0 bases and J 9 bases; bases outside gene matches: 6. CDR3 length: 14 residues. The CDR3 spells CASSLAEGQGAQYF. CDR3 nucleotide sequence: TGTGCCAGCAGCTTAGCGGAGGGACAGGGTGCGCAGTACTTC.

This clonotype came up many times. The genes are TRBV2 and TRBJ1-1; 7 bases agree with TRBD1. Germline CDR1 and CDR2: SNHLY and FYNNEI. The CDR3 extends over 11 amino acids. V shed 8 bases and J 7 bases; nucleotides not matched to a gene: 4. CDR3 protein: CASLGDSEAFF. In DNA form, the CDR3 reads TGTGCCAGCCTAGGGGACAGTGAAGCTTTCTTT. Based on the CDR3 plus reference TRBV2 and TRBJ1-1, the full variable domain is EPEVTQTPSHQVTQMGQEVILRCVPISNHLYFYWYRQILGQKVEFLVSFYNNEISEKSEIFDDQFSVERPDGSNFTLKIRSTKLEDSAMYFCASLGDSEAFFGQGTRLTVV.

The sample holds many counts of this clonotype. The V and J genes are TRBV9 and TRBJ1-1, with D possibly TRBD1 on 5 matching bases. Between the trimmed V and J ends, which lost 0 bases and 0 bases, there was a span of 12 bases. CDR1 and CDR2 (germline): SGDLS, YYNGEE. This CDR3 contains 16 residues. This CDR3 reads CASSVEPGLMNTEAFF. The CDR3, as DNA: TGTGCCAGCAGCGTAGAACCGGGACTGATGAACACTGAAGCTTTCTTT.

CDR3 region: CASSFESYNEQFF. As DNA, the CDR3 is TGTGCCAGCAGCTTCGAAAGCTACAATGAGCAGTTCTTC. V gene TRBV7-9 combines with J gene TRBJ2-1; D not certain. CDR3 size: 13 residues. V gave up 3 bases and J gave up 3 bases, with 6 bases separating them. Germline values: CDR1 SEHNR, CDR2 FQNEAQ (reference sequence).

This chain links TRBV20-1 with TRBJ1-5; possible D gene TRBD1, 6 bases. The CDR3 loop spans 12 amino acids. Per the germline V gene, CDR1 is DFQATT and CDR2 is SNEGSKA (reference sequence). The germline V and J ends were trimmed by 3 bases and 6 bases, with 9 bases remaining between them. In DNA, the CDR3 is TGCAGTGCTAGTGTGGGGGCTCAGCCCCAGCATTTT. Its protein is CSASVGAQPQHF.

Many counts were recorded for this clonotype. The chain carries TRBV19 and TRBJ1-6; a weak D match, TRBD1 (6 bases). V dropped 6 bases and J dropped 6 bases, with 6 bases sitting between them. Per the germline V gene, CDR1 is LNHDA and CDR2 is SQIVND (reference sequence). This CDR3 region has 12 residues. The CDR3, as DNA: TGTGCCAGTAGACAGGGTAATTCACCCCTCCACTTT. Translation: CASRQGNSPLHF.

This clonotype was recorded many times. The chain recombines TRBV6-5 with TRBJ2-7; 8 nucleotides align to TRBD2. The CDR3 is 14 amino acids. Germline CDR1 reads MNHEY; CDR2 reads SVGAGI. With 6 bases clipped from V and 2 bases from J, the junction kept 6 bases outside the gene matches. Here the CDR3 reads CASRKLAGTYEQYF. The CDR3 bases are TGTGCCAGCAGAAAATTAGCGGGAACCTACGAGCAGTACTTC.

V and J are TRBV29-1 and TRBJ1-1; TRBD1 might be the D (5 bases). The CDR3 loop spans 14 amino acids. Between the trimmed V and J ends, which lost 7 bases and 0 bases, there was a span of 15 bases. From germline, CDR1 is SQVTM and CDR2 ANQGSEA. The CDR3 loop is CSATEGPMNTEAFF. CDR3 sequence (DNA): TGCAGCGCCACGGAGGGACCGATGAACACTGAAGCTTTCTTT. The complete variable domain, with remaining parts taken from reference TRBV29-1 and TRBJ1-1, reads SAVISQKPSRDICQRGTSLTIQCQVDSQVTMMFWYRQQPGQSLTLIATANQGSEATYESGFVIDKFPISRPNLTFSTLTVSNMSPEDSSIYLCSATEGPMNTEAFFGQGTRLTVV.

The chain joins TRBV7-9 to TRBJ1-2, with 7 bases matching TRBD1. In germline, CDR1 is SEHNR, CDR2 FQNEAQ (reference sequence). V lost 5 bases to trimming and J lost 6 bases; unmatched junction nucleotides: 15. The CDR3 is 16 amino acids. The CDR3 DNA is TGTGCCAGCAGCCCACGGGGACAGTTGGGTATCCATGGCTACACCTTC. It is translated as CASSPRGQLGIHGYTF. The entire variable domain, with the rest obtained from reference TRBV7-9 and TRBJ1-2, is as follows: DTGVSQNPRHKITKRGQNVTFRCDPISEHNRLYWYRQTLGQGPEFLTYFQNEAQLEKSRLLSDRFSAERPKGSFSTLEIQRTEQGDSAMYLCASSPRGQLGIHGYTFGSGTRLTVV.

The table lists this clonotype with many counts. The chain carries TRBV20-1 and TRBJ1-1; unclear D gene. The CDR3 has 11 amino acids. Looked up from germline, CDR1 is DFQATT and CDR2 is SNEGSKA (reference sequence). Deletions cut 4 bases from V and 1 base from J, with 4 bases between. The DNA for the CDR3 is TGCAGTGCTACAGGGAACACTGAAGCTTTCTTT. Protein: CSATGNTEAFF.

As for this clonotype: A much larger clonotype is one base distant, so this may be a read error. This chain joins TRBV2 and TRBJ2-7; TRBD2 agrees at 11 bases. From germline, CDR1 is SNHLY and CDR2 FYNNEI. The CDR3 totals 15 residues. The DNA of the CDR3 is TGTGCCAGCAGCGTGGGACTAGCGGAGTCTTACGGGCAGTACTTC. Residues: CASSVGLAESYGQYF.

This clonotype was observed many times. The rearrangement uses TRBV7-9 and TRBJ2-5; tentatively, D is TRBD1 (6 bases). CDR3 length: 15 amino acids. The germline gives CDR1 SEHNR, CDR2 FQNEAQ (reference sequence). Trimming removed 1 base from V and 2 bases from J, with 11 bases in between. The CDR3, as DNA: TGTGCCAGCAGCTTAGTGGACAGCCCGCAAGAGACCCAGTACTTC. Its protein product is CASSLVDSPQETQYF.

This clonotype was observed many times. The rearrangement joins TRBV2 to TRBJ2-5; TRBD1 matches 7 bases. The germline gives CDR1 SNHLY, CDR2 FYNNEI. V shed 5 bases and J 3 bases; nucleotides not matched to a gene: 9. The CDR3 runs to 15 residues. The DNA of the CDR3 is TGTGCCAGCAGTTACCGGGACAGACCTAAAGAGACCCAGTACTTC. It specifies CASSYRDRPKETQYF. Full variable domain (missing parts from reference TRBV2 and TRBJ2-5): EPEVTQTPSHQVTQMGQEVILRCVPISNHLYFYWYRQILGQKVEFLVSFYNNEISEKSEIFDDQFSVERPDGSNFTLKIRSTKLEDSAMYFCASSYRDRPKETQYFGPGTRLLVL.

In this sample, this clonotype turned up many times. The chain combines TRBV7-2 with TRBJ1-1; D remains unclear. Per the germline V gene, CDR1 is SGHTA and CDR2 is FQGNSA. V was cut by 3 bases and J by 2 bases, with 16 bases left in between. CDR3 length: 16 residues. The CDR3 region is CASSLWARSVNTEAFF. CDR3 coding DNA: TGTGCCAGCAGCTTGTGGGCCAGGTCAGTCAACACTGAAGCTTTCTTT.

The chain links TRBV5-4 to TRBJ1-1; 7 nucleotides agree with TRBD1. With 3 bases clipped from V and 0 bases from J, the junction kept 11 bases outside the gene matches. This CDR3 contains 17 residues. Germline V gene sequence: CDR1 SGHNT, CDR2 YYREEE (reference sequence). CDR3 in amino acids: CASSSQTGTYMNTEAFF. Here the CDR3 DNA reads TGTGCCAGCAGCTCGCAGACAGGGACCTACATGAACACTGAAGCTTTCTTT. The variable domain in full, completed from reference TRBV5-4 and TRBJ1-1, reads ETGVTQSPTHLIKTRGQQVTLRCSSQSGHNTVSWYQQALGQGPQFIFQYYREEENGRGNFPPRFSGLQFPNYSSELNVNALELDDSALYLCASSSQTGTYMNTEAFFGQGTRLTVV.